Listed below are T cell receptor beta chains from one sample, sequenced in a study of Graves' ophthalmopathy and Graves' hyperthyroidism. Each CDR3 protein is one row after TCRdb ran MiXCR on the multiplex PCR reads. The table lists over a million distinct CDR3 sequences, less than 45% of them singletons, with 11% in the top ten. Source material: peripheral blood or thyroid tissue (not recorded which). All receptors derive from an adult man with Graves' hyperthyroidism. Each CDR3 is given without its conserved first and last residue.

V gene	CDR3 length	CDR3 protein
TRBV11-2	13	ASSLVPGHTGELF
TRBV29-1	12	SVPKTGFTGELF
TRBV6-1	11	ASTDRTLGEQY
TRBV11-2	14	ASSRGLAGPSETQY
TRBV11-1	17	ASSLHSLAGSGGAETQY
TRBV5-1	15	ASSLLDSGGNTGELF
TRBV6-5	14	ASSYWGQDSNQPQH
TRBV7-2	14	ASSFPDRSSGNTIY
TRBV6-5	10	ASSYPLGQLF
TRBV7-9	12	ASSPSFNYNEQF
TRBV20-1	12	SARPRGFVGELF
TRBV27	13	ASSLSGTSQETQY
TRBV5-6	11	ASIPSTDNEQF
TRBV29-1	12	SVEGGDSTDTQY
TRBV10-3	12	ATMFGALSYEQY
TRBV7-8	12	ASSPQGTVDGYT
TRBV12-3/TRBV12-4	14	ASSSSRGWGNQPQH
TRBV7-2	14	ASSVEFDGHGYEQY
TRBV7-2	11	ASSLGWAETQY
TRBV10-2	11	ASSPGRWYEQY
TRBV29-1	7	SVARGLF
TRBV5-1	11	ASSGGGVEAQY
TRBV5-8	13	ASSTWTGDDYEQY
TRBV7-9	11	ASSLVRDHEQY
TRBV19	11	ASSGRRGSPLH
TRBV6-5	12	ASSLDGLAEKLF